This T cell receptor beta chain was documented in a study of T-cell reconstitution after alpha-beta-depleted transplantation in children. Findings and caveats of the study: At one year after transplant, newly produced T cells mostly accounted for T-cell counts and diversity.

Ten or more counts support this clonotype. The antigen is not known. Library preparation (for TCRbeta) was performed with unique molecular identifiers. TCRdb re-analysed the PCR reads in MiXCR, keeping a single row per CDR3 protein. The profile shows around 450,000 distinct CDR3 sequences, roughly 43% of them singletons. The CDR3 runs 13 residues. Looked up from germline, CDR1 is DFQATT and CDR2 is SNEGSKA (reference sequence). The ends were cut back, 6 bases at V and 5 bases at J, with 16 bases in the middle. The rearrangement links TRBV20-1 to TRBJ1-1; weak D call: TRBD1 (6 bases). The material sequenced was PBMCs, taken before TCRalphabeta/CD19-depleted stem cell transplant. This receptor was taken from a girl aged 2 to 10 with aplastic anemia, due to receive a stem cell transplant. CDR3 loop: CSASRGGGTEAFF. CDR3 nucleotide sequence: TGCAGTGCAAGCAGGGGTGGTGGGACTGAAGCTTTCTTT.